This TCR beta chain was identified in a study of PD-1 blockade in classical Hodgkin lymphoma. General observations from the study: Before treatment, TCR diversity in newly diagnosed patients was reportedly lower than in healthy donors. By C4D1, CD4+ diversity increased significantly, especially in complete responders.

Germline V gives CDR1 MRHNA, CDR2 SNTAGT. The V end lost 6 bases, the J end lost 7 bases, and 13 bases lay between the germline ends. CDR3 size: 14 residues. TCRdb's table, derived via immunoSEQ multiplex PCR, lists solely in-frame clones and lacks some. In the table there are tens of thousands of clones, over 75% of which are singletons. About this clone itself: Its specificity is not known.

The time point here: cycle 4 day 1 (C4D1), after 6 weeks of nivolumab. Each and every patient relapsed after autologous stem cell transplantation, and patients got differing brentuximab vedotin exposure. This TCR was recovered from a human donor with classical Hodgkin lymphoma. V and J are TRBV6-4 and TRBJ1-6; D might be TRBD1 (6 bases). The sample was peripheral blood mononuclear cells (PBMCs), taken before the fourth cycle of nivolumab. The CDR3 reads CASRAQGSNSPLHF. DNA for the CDR3: TGTGCCAGCAGAGCACAGGGTTCGAATTCACCCCTCCACTTT.